The present TCR beta chain was sequenced within a study of cytomegalovirus exposure and HLA in healthy donors. Use of 60 Vbeta and 13 Jbeta primers characterized the PCR. Assay: immunoSEQ multiplex PCR; the TCRdb copy retains only in-frame clones and omits some. The data contain 110,000 or so clones, about 78% of them seen just once; the ten biggest clones take up roughly 5.9%. Worth noting for this clone: The antigen is undetermined.

Regarding the study as a whole: For most TCR sequences rarity was the rule, although some public TCRs occurred in many donors. Common viral pathogens were later found to be apparently linked to several of the most significant clusters. CMV serostatus alone was available as immune exposure information.

After removal of 5 bases from V and 6 bases from J, the junction contained 6 bases not matched to a gene. The germline V gene has CDR1 MNHEY and CDR2 SVGAGI. CDR3 size: 15 residues. This receptor was identified in a young woman in good health and CMV-seropositive. This sequence joins TRBV6-5 and TRBJ2-1; 11 bases line up with TRBD2. The material sequenced was PBMCs. In DNA, the CDR3 is TGTGCCAGCAGTCTAGGTCTAGCGGGGGGCAATGAGCAGTTCTTC. This codes for CASSLGLAGGNEQFF.